This record concerns one T cell receptor beta chain sequence. Antigen specificity is unknown. This CDR3 comprises 14 residues. The V end lost 0 bases, the J end lost 5 bases, and 11 bases lay between the germline ends. Germline CDR1 SGHRS, CDR2 YFSETQ. This specimen comes from a study of T cell responses to AZD1222 COVID-19 vaccine. Measured with immunoSEQ multiplex PCR; TCRdb has only the in-frame clones, and not every one. In the table there are about 130,000 clones, roughly 90% of which are singletons. Study-wide points: With dominance at 160-218 and 743-854, vaccine-associated CD4 TCRs spanned spike.

The clonotype originates from an adult in good health. The sample here was peripheral blood, taken on day 0 of AZD1222 vaccination. J is TRBJ1-1 and V is TRBV5-1; no firm D call. CDR3: CASSLGGRRTEAFF. The CDR3 DNA reads as TGCGCCAGCAGCTTGGGCGGCAGAAGAACTGAAGCTTTCTTT.